These 14 T cell receptor beta chains originate from one sample sequenced in a study of CD8 T cells in cerebrospinal fluid in Alzheimer's disease. Reanalyzing the 10x single-cell sequencing reads, TCRdb keeps one entry per CDR3 protein, without DNA. This table holds 1,300 to 1,500 distinct CDR3 sequences. Sequenced sample: cerebrospinal fluid. Receptor source: a human donor with mild cognitive impairment.

By frequency, this clonotype is medium-sized. The V gene is TRBV9, the J gene TRBJ1-2; TCRdb designates TRBD1, a call that cannot be tested without DNA. Germline V lookup: CDR1 SGDLS, CDR2 YYNGEE. This CDR3 contains 14 residues. CDR3 loop: CASSPNTGTYGYTF.

This clonotype registers medium-sized (0.01 to 0.1%) by frequency. V and J are TRBV12-3 or TRBV12-4 and TRBJ2-5; TCRdb gives TRBD1 as the D gene, but with no DNA this cannot be confirmed. This CDR3 spans 13 amino acids. The chain's CDR3 is CASSSDSQETQYF.

This clonotype registers medium-sized by frequency. V gene TRBV2 combines with J gene TRBJ2-1. Per the germline V gene, CDR1 is SNHLY and CDR2 is FYNNEI. This CDR3 spans 13 amino acids. CDR3 loop: CASSGLTNDEQFF.

This clonotype ranks as medium-sized in terms of frequency. The genes are TRBV2 and TRBJ2-7; without DNA, the TCRdb call of TRBD1 cannot be checked. The CDR3 consists of 14 residues. Germline CDR1 and CDR2: SNHLY and FYNNEI. The CDR3 spells CASSETPDRPSRYF.

This clonotype registers medium-sized by frequency. The V and J genes are TRBV12-3 or TRBV12-4 and TRBJ1-1; without DNA, the TCRdb call of TRBD1 cannot be checked. CDR3 size: 13 residues. The CDR3 sequence: CASSLDEGAEAFF.

This clonotype shows up as medium-sized by frequency. CDR3 in amino acids: CSARDVQGDSGANVLTF. The rearrangement joins TRBV20-1 to TRBJ2-6; TCRdb's assignment of TRBD1 cannot be checked, as there is no DNA. Per the germline V gene, CDR1 is DFQATT and CDR2 is SNEGSKA (reference sequence). This CDR3 region has 17 residues.

This clonotype is deemed large by its frequency. The CDR3 loop reads CASSGGALETQYF. The chain employs TRBV11-1 and TRBJ2-5; TCRdb's D gene call, TRBD1, goes unchecked for lack of DNA. Germline V lookup: CDR1 SGHAT, CDR2 FQDESV (reference sequence). This CDR3 contains 13 residues. The full variable domain, its missing parts supplied by reference TRBV11-1 and TRBJ2-5, is EAEVAQSPRYKITEKSQAVAFWCDPISGHATLYWYRQILGQGPELLVQFQDESVVDDSQLPKDRFSAERLKGVDSTLKIQPAELGDSAMYLCASSGGALETQYFGPGTRLLVL.

Measured by frequency, this clonotype is medium-sized. This chain joins TRBV27 and TRBJ2-1; TCRdb's assignment of TRBD2 cannot be checked, as there is no DNA. Germline V CDR1 and CDR2: MNHEY, SMNVEV (reference sequence). The length of the CDR3 is 15 residues. The CDR3 sequence: CASSLTSGGANEQFF.

This clonotype is medium-sized by frequency. The chain couples TRBV5-6 to TRBJ2-3; TCRdb's D gene call, TRBD1, goes unchecked for lack of DNA. Germline lookup yields CDR1 SGHDT and CDR2 YYEEEE. The CDR3 loop spans 14 amino acids. CDR3 protein: CASRGQGRTDTQYF.

Frequency places this clonotype as medium-sized. CDR3 sequence reads: CASSLVGTGHTGELFF. This chain connects TRBV7-2 to TRBJ2-2; TCRdb reports TRBD1, a call that lacks DNA to check it against. The CDR3 spans 16 residues. Per the germline V gene, CDR1 is SGHTA and CDR2 is FQGNSA.

This clonotype is medium-sized by frequency. The rearrangement links TRBV18 to TRBJ1-1. Germline V gene lookup returns CDR1 KGHSH and CDR2 LQKENI. This CDR3 region has 12 residues. This CDR3 reads CASRGYVTEAFF.

This clonotype is identified as medium-sized from frequency. The V gene is TRBV6-5, the J gene TRBJ1-2. Germline CDR1 reads MNHEY; CDR2 reads SVGAGI. This CDR3 is built from 14 residues. CDR3 sequence: CASSYSRIDYGYTF.

This clonotype is classed as medium-sized (0.01 to 0.1%) by frequency. The chain is built from TRBV20-1 and TRBJ2-3; lacking DNA, the TRBD1 call made by TCRdb goes unchecked. Germline CDR1 and CDR2: DFQATT and SNEGSKA (reference sequence). The CDR3 contains 17 residues. The CDR3: CSARDPATGLGTDTQYF.

According to its frequency, this clonotype is medium-sized. The rearrangement joins TRBV12-3 or TRBV12-4 to TRBJ2-2; without DNA, the TCRdb call of TRBD2 cannot be checked. The CDR3 length is 16 residues. The CDR3 spells CASRRTSGGNTGELFF.